One sample yielded the 27 T cell receptor beta chains listed below, sequenced in a study of T cell responses to AZD1222 COVID-19 vaccine. Assay: immunoSEQ multiplex PCR; the TCRdb copy retains only in-frame clones and omits some. The data hold around 70,000 clones, with roughly 78% observed a single time. Sequences were derived from peripheral blood, sampled on day 0 of MenACWY control vaccination. The source of these receptors is an adult in good health.

This chain links TRBV30 with TRBJ2-2; D perhaps matches TRBD2 (5 bases). V was clipped by 4 bases and J by 0 bases, with 9 bases between them. CDR1 and CDR2 from the germline V gene are GTSNPN and SVGIG (reference sequence). This CDR3 spans 14 amino acids. DNA of the CDR3: TGTGCCTGGAATTACGGGACGAACACCGGGGAGCTGTTTTTT. Protein: CAWNYGTNTGELFF.

J is TRBJ1-2 and V is TRBV7-9; D perhaps matches TRBD1 (5 bases). Germline lookup yields CDR1 SEHNR and CDR2 FQNEAQ (reference sequence). The CDR3 extends over 13 amino acids. The V and J ends lost 5 bases and 8 bases respectively, with 15 bases between them. CDR3 loop: CASSVGGAWGYTF. As DNA, the CDR3 is TGTGCCAGCAGCGTTGGGGGTGCCTGGGGCTACACCTTC. The entire variable domain, with the rest obtained from reference TRBV7-9 and TRBJ1-2, is as follows: DTGVSQNPRHKITKRGQNVTFRCDPISEHNRLYWYRQTLGQGPEFLTYFQNEAQLEKSRLLSDRFSAERPKGSFSTLEIQRTEQGDSAMYLCASSVGGAWGYTFGSGTRLTVV.

This chain connects TRBV29-1 to TRBJ1-1, with D possibly matching TRBD1 (5 bases). Germline V CDR1 and CDR2: SQVTM, ANQGSEA. The V and J ends lost 4 bases and 4 bases respectively, with 10 bases between them. CDR3 length equals 12 residues. CDR3 sequence: CSVVPRGTEAFF. CDR3 nucleotides: TGCAGCGTTGTCCCAAGGGGCACTGAAGCTTTCTTT.

This chain connects TRBV7-9 to TRBJ1-3, with D perhaps matching TRBD1 (5 bases). V lost 3 bases and J lost 3, with 12 bases in between. Germline CDR1 SEHNR, CDR2 FQNEAQ (reference sequence). CDR3 length: 15 amino acids. The CDR3 region is CASSLGEQGGNTIYF. In nucleotides, the CDR3 is TGTGCCAGCAGCTTGGGGGAGCAGGGTGGAAACACCATATATTTT.

This sequence joins TRBV6-2 or TRBV6-3 and TRBJ2-3, with D perhaps assigned TRBD1 or TRBD2 (5 bases each). There are 16 residues in the CDR3. The V and J ends lost 6 bases and 0 bases respectively, with 16 bases between them. Germline V gene sequence: CDR1 MNHEY, CDR2 SVGEGT. The CDR3 loop is CASSPNTGASTDTQYF. Written as DNA, the CDR3 is TGTGCCAGCAGCCCTAACACCGGGGCGAGCACAGATACGCAGTATTTT.

Ten or more counts support this clone. Written as DNA, the CDR3 is TGTGCCAGCAGTCCGGGCCCGAACTCCCCGGGGGGCTACACCTTC. It is translated as CASSPGPNSPGGYTF. The chain uses TRBV5-6 and TRBJ1-2, with D unclear. The CDR3 totals 15 residues. V was trimmed by 5 bases and J by 8 bases, leaving 22 bases between them. Germline-derived CDR1 and CDR2 are SGHDT and YYEEEE.

J is TRBJ1-2 and V is TRBV2; D call uncertain. There are 14 residues in the CDR3. The V gene's germline CDR1 is SNHLY and CDR2 FYNNEI. V dropped 6 bases and J dropped 3 bases, with 14 bases sitting between them. CDR3: CASRATTVHYGYTF. CDR3 DNA sequence: TGTGCCAGCAGGGCCACGACTGTACACTATGGCTACACCTTC.

The rearrangement links TRBV9 to TRBJ1-1, with D perhaps TRBD1 (5 bases). The CDR3 is 14 residues long. Germline V gives CDR1 SGDLS, CDR2 YYNGEE. V was pared by 3 bases and J by 3 bases, with 12 bases between. The CDR3 coding sequence is TGTGCCAGCAGCGCTGGGGACGGCGACACTGAAGCTTTCTTT. Residues: CASSAGDGDTEAFF.

The CDR3 DNA reads TGTGCCAGCAGCCAAGTGGGCGGCAACACTGAAGCTTTCTTT. It codes for CASSQVGGNTEAFF. The V call is TRBV4-2, the J call TRBJ1-1; D is uncertain. The germline V gene has CDR1 LGHNA and CDR2 YNFKEQ. The V gene lost 1 base and the J gene lost 2 bases, with 8 bases spanning the gap. The CDR3 loop spans 14 amino acids.

This rearrangement joins TRBV2 to TRBJ1-2; the D is unclear. There are 13 residues in the CDR3. Trimming took off 0 bases at V and 5 bases at J, with 7 bases between the two ends. Germline V CDR1 and CDR2: SNHLY, FYNNEI. CDR3 sequence: CASSEALQYGYTF. The CDR3 DNA sequence: TGTGCCAGCAGTGAAGCGCTACAGTATGGCTACACCTTC.

This rearrangement joins TRBV28 to TRBJ1-4; tentatively, D is TRBD1 (6 bases). Trimming stripped 5 bases from V and 4 bases from J, with 14 bases between. The CDR3 extends over 15 amino acids. CDR1 is MDHEN, CDR2 SYDVKM, per germline. CDR3 bases: TGTGCCAGCAGTACACGGGACACATTTAATGAAAAACTGTTTTTT. This translates into CASSTRDTFNEKLFF.

The rearrangement joins TRBV19 to TRBJ1-2; D not certain. The V gene lost 7 bases and the J gene lost 5 bases, with 23 bases spanning the gap. This CDR3 is built from 16 residues. CDR1 and CDR2 from the germline V gene are LNHDA and SQIVND (reference sequence). This CDR3 is CASNSAHGSGEYGYTF. The CDR3 bases are TGTGCCAGTAATTCTGCGCACGGTTCTGGAGAATATGGCTACACCTTC. Full variable domain (missing parts from reference TRBV19 and TRBJ1-2): DGGITQSPKYLFRKEGQNVTLSCEQNLNHDAMYWYRQDPGQGLRLIYYSQIVNDFQKGDIAEGYSVSREKKESFPLTVTSAQKNPTAFYLCASNSAHGSGEYGYTFGSGTRLTVV.

This clone was observed once. This chain joins TRBV7-3 and TRBJ2-1; 11 nucleotides line up with TRBD2. V lost 5 bases, J lost 2 bases, and 8 bases stayed unmatched. Germline V gene data show CDR1 as SGHTA and CDR2 as FQGTGA. CDR3 length: 17 amino acids. CDR3 bases: TGTGCCAGCAGCCCGGGGGGACTAGCGGACCCCTACAATGAGCAGTTCTTC. Translation gives CASSPGGLADPYNEQFF.

The chain is built from TRBV7-2 and TRBJ1-6, with D tentatively TRBD1 (5 bases). Germline V gives CDR1 SGHTA, CDR2 FQGNSA. The CDR3 consists of 18 residues. V lost 0 bases, J lost 8 bases, and 20 bases lay in between. The CDR3 here is CASSLAPGNGAEYSPLHF. The CDR3 bases are TGTGCCAGCAGCTTAGCGCCAGGGAATGGTGCGGAATATTCACCCCTCCACTTT.

V gene TRBV3-1 (or the pseudogene TRBV3-2) combines with J gene TRBJ2-3; 8 nucleotides align to TRBD2. CDR3 length: 18 residues. Trimming at V came to 4 bases and at J to 6 bases, leaving 18 bases not matched to a gene. The germline V gene encodes CDR1 LGHDT and CDR2 YNNKEL (reference sequence). CDR3 region: CASSRTGWTSPGGDTQYF. The CDR3 DNA is TGTGCCAGCAGCCGAACCGGTTGGACTAGCCCCGGGGGCGATACGCAGTATTTT.

This clone occurred a few times. One junction end disagrees with the germline gene, perhaps due to a read error. The rearrangement joins TRBV2 to TRBJ2-1; tentatively, D is TRBD2 (6 bases). The CDR3 has 12 residues. The V gene's germline CDR1 is SNHLY and CDR2 FYNNEI. The CDR3 loop reads CASSVMGSGTIF. CDR3 coding DNA: TGTGCCAGCAGTGTTATGGGTAGCGGCACAATCTTC.

This chain joins TRBV5-1 and TRBJ2-1, with D hard to call. V lost 7 bases, J lost 0 bases, and 11 bases lay in between. Per the germline V gene, CDR1 is SGHRS and CDR2 is YFSETQ. The CDR3 is made up of 14 amino acids. The CDR3 region is CASRAYNSYNEQFF. Here the CDR3 DNA reads TGCGCCAGCCGCGCTTACAACTCCTACAATGAGCAGTTCTTC.

V usage is TRBV7-2 and J usage is TRBJ2-7; D is undetermined. This CDR3 comprises 14 residues. Per germline, CDR1 SGHTA and CDR2 FQGNSA. The V and J ends lost 3 bases and 4 bases respectively, with 13 bases between them. CDR3 region: CASSLDVSLYEQYF. The CDR3 DNA reads TGTGCCAGCAGCTTGGATGTTTCCTTGTACGAGCAGTACTTC.

The rearrangement joins TRBV4-2 to TRBJ1-1; 8 bases are a match to TRBD1. Germline V gene lookup returns CDR1 LGHNA and CDR2 YNFKEQ. V lost 0 bases to trimming and J lost 1 base; unmatched junction nucleotides: 7. The CDR3 totals 17 residues. CDR3 in DNA: TGTGCCAGCAGCCAAGACGCCAGGGGGCTGGGGAACACTGAAGCTTTCTTT. Its protein product is CASSQDARGLGNTEAFF.

The CDR3 region is CASSGGAGVETQYF. As DNA, the CDR3 is TGTGCCAGCAGCGGGGGGGCCGGGGTGGAGACCCAGTACTTC. This chain links TRBV2 with TRBJ2-5; 8 bases align to TRBD2. CDR3 length: 14 amino acids. Per germline, CDR1 SNHLY and CDR2 FYNNEI. Unmatched junction bases numbered 8, after V lost 6 bases and J lost 5 bases.

The chain recombines TRBV5-6 with TRBJ1-1; D gene unclear. CDR1 and CDR2 from the germline V gene are SGHDT and YYEEEE. V was pared by 0 bases and J by 4 bases, with 4 bases between. The length of the CDR3 is 12 residues. In DNA, the CDR3 is TGTGCCAGCAGCTTGGAGGGCACTGAAGCTTTCTTT. This gives the protein CASSLEGTEAFF. The variable domain in full, completed from reference TRBV5-6 and TRBJ1-1, reads DAGVTQSPTHLIKTRGQQVTLRCSPKSGHDTVSWYQQALGQGPQFIFQYYEEEERQRGNFPDRFSGHQFPNYSSELNVNALLLGDSALYLCASSLEGTEAFFGQGTRLTVV.

In its sample, this clone was seen a few times. The chain joins TRBV19 to TRBJ1-5, with a tentative D call TRBD1 (6 bases). With 7 bases removed from V and 1 base from J, the gap between germline ends came to 17 bases. Germline lookup yields CDR1 LNHDA and CDR2 SQIVND (reference sequence). The CDR3 is 16 amino acids. The CDR3 is CASKEPQGESNQPQHF. The CDR3 nucleotides are TGTGCCAGTAAGGAACCACAGGGAGAGAGCAATCAGCCCCAGCATTTT.

The rearrangement joins TRBV7-6 to TRBJ2-1; the match to TRBD2 covers 9 bases. J gave up 7 bases and V 4 bases, and 14 bases lay outside the gene matches. CDR3 length: 17 residues. Per the germline V gene, CDR1 is SGHVS and CDR2 is FNYEAQ. The CDR3 coding sequence is TGTGCCAGCAGCTACTACCCGCGGGGGGGCTATAAGAATGAGCAGTTCTTC. Amino acid sequence: CASSYYPRGGYKNEQFF.

This chain links TRBV6-2 or TRBV6-3 with TRBJ2-1; 7 bases are a match to TRBD2. The CDR3 consists of 16 residues. The V gene end was trimmed by 4 bases and the J gene end by 7 bases; junction bases not matched to a gene: 13. Germline V gene data show CDR1 as MNHEY and CDR2 as SVGEGT. CDR3 DNA sequence: TGTGCCAGCAGTTGGGCCCTGGCGGGCGGGGGAAATGAGCAGTTCTTC. Encoded protein: CASSWALAGGGNEQFF.

The table lists this clone with a few counts. CDR3 in DNA: TGTGCCAGTAGTGAGAGGACAGGGGGCACGCAGTACTTC. This sequence encodes CASSERTGGTQYF. The rearrangement joins TRBV19 to TRBJ2-7, with TRBD1 identical over 11 bases. Germline V gene sequence: CDR1 LNHDA, CDR2 SQIVND (reference sequence). The CDR3 is made up of 13 amino acids. Trimming at V came to 5 bases and at J to 9 bases, leaving 6 bases not matched to a gene.

The V and J genes are TRBV7-9 and TRBJ2-7; possibly TRBD1 for D (6 bases). The CDR3 is 16 amino acids. Germline CDR1 SEHNR, CDR2 FQNEAQ (reference sequence). V lost 5 bases and J lost 4, with 21 bases in between. CDR3 bases: TGTGCCAGCAGCAATACCCTGGGGGCAGGGCGATACGAGCAGTACTTC. Translating it yields CASSNTLGAGRYEQYF.

The chain recombines TRBV19 with TRBJ1-2; 7 bases are shared with TRBD1. Trimming removed 4 bases from V and 7 bases from J; junction bases left unmatched: 9. This CDR3 is 14 amino acids long. Per germline, CDR1 LNHDA and CDR2 SQIVND (reference sequence). CDR3 region: CASSTLDRARGYTF. CDR3 DNA sequence: TGTGCCAGTAGTACACTTGACAGGGCCCGTGGCTACACCTTC.